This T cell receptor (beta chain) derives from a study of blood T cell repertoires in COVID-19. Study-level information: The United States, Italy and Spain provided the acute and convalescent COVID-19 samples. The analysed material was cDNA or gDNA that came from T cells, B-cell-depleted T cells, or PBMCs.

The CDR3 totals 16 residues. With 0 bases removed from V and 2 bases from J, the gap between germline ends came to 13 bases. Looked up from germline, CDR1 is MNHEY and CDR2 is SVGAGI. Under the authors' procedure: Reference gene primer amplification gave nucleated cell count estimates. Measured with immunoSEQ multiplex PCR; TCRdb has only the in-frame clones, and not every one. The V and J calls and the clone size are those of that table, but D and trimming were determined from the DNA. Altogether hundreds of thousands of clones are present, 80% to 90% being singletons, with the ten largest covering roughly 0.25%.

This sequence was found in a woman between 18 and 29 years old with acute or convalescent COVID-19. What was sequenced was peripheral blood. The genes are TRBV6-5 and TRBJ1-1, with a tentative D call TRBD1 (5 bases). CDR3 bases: TGTGCCAGCAGTTACTCGGGGGGGGTAAGAAACACTGAAGCTTTCTTT. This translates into CASSYSGGVRNTEAFF.